The rows below give T cell receptor beta chains drawn from one sample of a study of human CD8 memory T cell subsets. Using the 5' RACE reads, TCRdb records one entry per CDR3 protein without DNA. The sample's table shows roughly 4,000 distinct CDR3 sequences. Input material: CD8+ effector memory T cells (TEM) sorted from PBMCs. These receptors were collected from a human donor in good health. Both conserved end residues are part of each CDR3. Part of the rows lack a size; the others show once, few, many or a class for expanded clones.

J gene: TRBJ2-7
V gene: TRBV5-5
CDR3 length: 13
clone size: NA
CDR3 protein: CASSQTPRGEQYF

J gene: TRBJ2-7
V gene: TRBV13
CDR3 length: 14
clone size: NA
CDR3 protein: CASSQNRGRDEQYF

J gene: TRBJ2-1
V gene: TRBV12-3/TRBV12-4
CDR3 length: 12
clone size: NA
CDR3 protein: CASRTAGNEQFF

J gene: TRBJ1-1
V gene: TRBV6-2/TRBV6-3
CDR3 length: 15
clone size: NA
CDR3 protein: CASTVRRGENTEAFF

J gene: TRBJ1-4
V gene: TRBV12-3/TRBV12-4
CDR3 length: 15
clone size: medium-sized
CDR3 protein: CASSLGRTRNEKLFF

J gene: TRBJ1-3
V gene: TRBV4-3
CDR3 length: 17
clone size: NA
CDR3 protein: CASSQDLDAGPGNTIYF

J gene: TRBJ2-2
V gene: TRBV27
CDR3 length: 15
clone size: medium-sized
CDR3 protein: CASTQTSGVPGELFF

J gene: TRBJ2-7
V gene: TRBV2
CDR3 length: 19
clone size: NA
CDR3 protein: CASTFWPLSTSGVKDEQYF

J gene: TRBJ1-1
V gene: TRBV6-4
CDR3 length: 15
clone size: NA
CDR3 protein: CASSDSPGQNTEAFF

J gene: TRBJ1-1
V gene: TRBV20-1
CDR3 length: 14
clone size: NA
CDR3 protein: CSAFLGDSNTEAFF

J gene: TRBJ2-7
V gene: TRBV27
CDR3 length: 17
clone size: NA
CDR3 protein: CASSPGPPTGSPYEQYF

J gene: TRBJ2-3
V gene: TRBV11-2
CDR3 length: 17
clone size: NA
CDR3 protein: CASSGTSGPLSTDTQYF

J gene: TRBJ1-6
V gene: TRBV20-1
CDR3 length: 15
clone size: medium-sized
CDR3 protein: CSAKPATLEWSPLHF

J gene: TRBJ2-5
V gene: TRBV5-1
CDR3 length: 13
clone size: NA
CDR3 protein: CASSGSDEETQYF

J gene: TRBJ2-5
V gene: TRBV7-2
CDR3 length: 15
clone size: NA
CDR3 protein: CASSRVPLASETQYF

J gene: TRBJ1-6
V gene: TRBV2
CDR3 length: 17
clone size: NA
CDR3 protein: CASRDPPSRRHNSPLHF

J gene: TRBJ2-3
V gene: TRBV4-1
CDR3 length: 14
clone size: NA
CDR3 protein: CASSQRTGTDTQYF

J gene: TRBJ1-1
V gene: TRBV20-1
CDR3 length: 16
clone size: NA
CDR3 protein: CSARVITGVANTEAFF

J gene: TRBJ2-2
V gene: TRBV20-1
CDR3 length: 12
clone size: NA
CDR3 protein: CSARGYTGELFF

J gene: TRBJ1-1
V gene: TRBV5-5
CDR3 length: 13
clone size: medium-sized
CDR3 protein: CATKLDLNTEAFF

J gene: TRBJ1-2
V gene: TRBV7-9
CDR3 length: 17
clone size: NA
CDR3 protein: CASSLGDGTRYNYGYTF

J gene: TRBJ2-1
V gene: TRBV29-1
CDR3 length: 14
clone size: NA
CDR3 protein: CSVVQGTDRNEQFF

J gene: TRBJ2-2
V gene: TRBV28
CDR3 length: 15
clone size: medium-sized
CDR3 protein: CASSTLTWNTGELFF

J gene: TRBJ1-1
V gene: TRBV6-4
CDR3 length: 13
clone size: NA
CDR3 protein: CASSPDSNTEAFF

J gene: TRBJ2-2
V gene: TRBV25-1
CDR3 length: 15
clone size: NA
CDR3 protein: CASSESNRETGELFF

J gene: TRBJ2-3
V gene: TRBV6-4
CDR3 length: 14
clone size: NA
CDR3 protein: CASSRAGDTDTQYF

J gene: TRBJ2-3
V gene: TRBV6-4
CDR3 length: 16
clone size: NA
CDR3 protein: CASSDSTSGGADTQYF

J gene: TRBJ1-1
V gene: TRBV5-1
CDR3 length: 14
clone size: NA
CDR3 protein: CASSDGTLHTEAFF

J gene: TRBJ1-5
V gene: TRBV6-2/TRBV6-3
CDR3 length: 13
clone size: NA
CDR3 protein: CASRTGEAQPQHF

J gene: TRBJ2-1
V gene: TRBV6-2/TRBV6-3
CDR3 length: 15
clone size: medium-sized
CDR3 protein: CASSFTSGTPHEQFF

J gene: TRBJ2-6
V gene: TRBV6-6
CDR3 length: 16
clone size: NA
CDR3 protein: CASSRGPETGANVLTF

J gene: TRBJ2-7
V gene: TRBV28
CDR3 length: 15
clone size: NA
CDR3 protein: CASRRTSGRAYEQYF

J gene: TRBJ2-1
V gene: TRBV20-1
CDR3 length: 12
clone size: NA
CDR3 protein: CSARRSGNEQFF

J gene: TRBJ2-1
V gene: TRBV28
CDR3 length: 16
clone size: NA
CDR3 protein: CASSFQQGPAGWEQFF

J gene: TRBJ2-5
V gene: TRBV12-3/TRBV12-4
CDR3 length: 13
clone size: medium-sized
CDR3 protein: CASSRPEGETQYF

J gene: TRBJ2-2
V gene: TRBV6-2/TRBV6-3
CDR3 length: 16
clone size: NA
CDR3 protein: CASSAWTGANTGELFF

J gene: TRBJ1-5
V gene: TRBV28
CDR3 length: 13
clone size: medium-sized
CDR3 protein: CATQFRGNQPQHF

J gene: TRBJ2-7
V gene: TRBV29-1
CDR3 length: 13
clone size: NA
CDR3 protein: CSGGQGEHHEQYF

J gene: TRBJ1-2
V gene: TRBV12-3/TRBV12-4
CDR3 length: 14
clone size: NA
CDR3 protein: CASSASRTNYGYTF

J gene: TRBJ2-1
V gene: TRBV7-9
CDR3 length: 17
clone size: NA
CDR3 protein: CASSLEDLAGGNNEQFF

J gene: TRBJ2-1
V gene: TRBV29-1
CDR3 length: 12
clone size: NA
CDR3 protein: CSVEERSGEQFF

J gene: TRBJ2-1
V gene: TRBV13
CDR3 length: 16
clone size: medium-sized
CDR3 protein: CASSHPSGNSYNEQFF

J gene: TRBJ2-5
V gene: TRBV18
CDR3 length: 16
clone size: NA
CDR3 protein: CASSPPGVEAGETQYF

J gene: TRBJ2-7
V gene: TRBV20-1
CDR3 length: 15
clone size: NA
CDR3 protein: CSARDVTGDAGEQYF

J gene: TRBJ2-1
V gene: TRBV7-9
CDR3 length: 11
clone size: medium-sized
CDR3 protein: CASTPGSEQFF

J gene: TRBJ1-5
V gene: TRBV5-5
CDR3 length: 15
clone size: large
CDR3 protein: CASSPRQGGSQPQHF

J gene: TRBJ2-7
V gene: TRBV6-5
CDR3 length: 14
clone size: NA
CDR3 protein: CASSLGPSSYEQYF

J gene: TRBJ1-2
V gene: TRBV20-1
CDR3 length: 12
clone size: medium-sized
CDR3 protein: CSARPGGYGYTF

J gene: TRBJ1-1
V gene: TRBV28
CDR3 length: 16
clone size: NA
CDR3 protein: CASSPRARGKDTEAFF

J gene: TRBJ2-1
V gene: TRBV28
CDR3 length: 14
clone size: NA
CDR3 protein: CASGTGMFYNEQFF

J gene: TRBJ2-3
V gene: TRBV6-4
CDR3 length: 16
clone size: NA
CDR3 protein: CASSDSGQGGTDTQYF

J gene: TRBJ2-3
V gene: TRBV29-1
CDR3 length: 14
clone size: NA
CDR3 protein: CSTDEGIALDTQYF

J gene: TRBJ2-5
V gene: TRBV4-2
CDR3 length: 14
clone size: NA
CDR3 protein: CASSQGTEWETQYF